This TCR beta chain was sequenced during a study of blood T cells in healthy people across ages. PBMCs were isolated at a quantity of at least 6 million per sample. Overall study findings and caveats: Getting older went along with TCR beta diversity per million T cells dropping roughly linearly. Naive CD4+ cells and diversity were both higher in long-lived donors than in aged donors.

This clonotype was counted a few times. Antigen: not known. The V gene end was trimmed by 5 bases and the J gene end by 12 bases; junction bases not matched to a gene: 8. The CDR3 is 13 amino acids. Germline CDR1 reads SGHTA; CDR2 reads FQGTGA. Through a sample-barcoded 5' primer and a J-beta primer mix, a second PCR was run for about 7 to 12 cycles. MiXCR, applied by TCRdb to the 5' RACE reads, yields one record per CDR3 protein. Of around 1,900,000 distinct CDR3 sequences listed, more than 35% were seen once; the top ten hold approximately 22%. The sequence came from a human donor in good health. What was sequenced was blood. The chain recombines TRBV7-3 with TRBJ2-4; 9 bases align to TRBD2. In nucleotides, the CDR3 is TGTGCCAGCAGCCCCGCGGGGGGGGACAGTCAGTACTTC. This translates into CASSPAGGDSQYF. Looking up the rest from reference TRBV7-3 and TRBJ2-4 gives the full variable domain: GAGVSQTPSNKVTEKGKYVELRCDPISGHTALYWYRQSLGQGPEFLIYFQGTGAADDSGLPNDRFFAVRPEGSVSTLKIQRTERGDSAVYLCASSPAGGDSQYFGAGTRLSVL.